A single sample gave rise to the 9 T cell receptor beta chains below, sequenced in a study of blood T cell repertoires in COVID-19. TCRdb's table, derived via immunoSEQ multiplex PCR, lists solely in-frame clones and lacks some. The table records about 170,000 clones, 80% to 90% of them present only once. The sample was peripheral blood. These TCRs come from a woman between 70 and 85 years old with COVID-19, enrolled during active disease.

V is TRBV6-2 or TRBV6-3 and J is TRBJ2-5, with 11 nucleotides matching TRBD2. Germline assignment: CDR1 MNHEY and CDR2 SVGEGT. This CDR3 is built from 15 residues. The trim removed 5 bases at V and 5 bases at J, leaving 7 bases unmatched. The CDR3 loop reads CASSRPTSGGETQYF. The CDR3, as DNA: TGTGCCAGCAGTCGCCCCACTAGCGGGGGCGAGACCCAGTACTTC.

The V and J genes are TRBV6-5 and TRBJ2-7, with D perhaps matching TRBD2 (6 bases). The CDR3 has 13 residues. Germline CDR1 reads MNHEY; CDR2 reads SVGAGI. Deletions cut 7 bases from V and 2 bases from J, with 12 bases between. Here the CDR3 reads CASIIGGAYEQYF. The CDR3, as DNA: TGTGCCAGCATTATCGGGGGAGCCTACGAGCAGTACTTC.

The CDR3 bases are TGTGCCAGCAGTTTGACGGGACAGGCGGCAGATACGCAGTATTTT. Protein: CASSLTGQAADTQYF. The V call is TRBV28, the J call TRBJ2-3; 8 bases line up with TRBD1. CDR1 is MDHEN and CDR2 is SYDVKM in the germline V gene. This CDR3 comprises 15 residues. The V segment lost 3 bases and the J segment 4 bases; nucleotides outside the gene matches: 6.

This clone was counted once. The chain joins TRBV19 to TRBJ1-2, with D possibly matching TRBD1 (5 bases). CDR1 is LNHDA, CDR2 SQIVND, per germline (reference sequence). V dropped 5 bases and J dropped 4 bases, with 11 bases sitting between them. The CDR3 length is 13 residues. CDR3 bases: TGTGCCAGTAGTGTGCAGGGCGGCTATGGCTACACCTTC. Its translation is CASSVQGGYGYTF.

The chain recombines TRBV28 with TRBJ2-3; a possible D gene is TRBD1 (5 bases). From germline, CDR1 is MDHEN and CDR2 SYDVKM. The germline V and J ends were trimmed by 3 bases and 5 bases, with 24 bases remaining between them. CDR3 length: 18 residues. DNA for the CDR3: TGTGCCAGCAGTTTCCGACCCAGATCAGGGATACGAGGAGATACGCAGTATTTT. It encodes CASSFRPRSGIRGDTQYF.

In regard to this clone: At one of its ends the junction is not consistent with the germline gene, which may arise from a read error. This chain uses TRBV7-2 with TRBJ1-3; tentative D call: TRBD1 (5 bases). CDR1 and CDR2 from the germline V gene are SGHTA and FQGNSA. This CDR3 comprises 15 residues. CDR3 nucleotide sequence: TGTGCCAGCAGCCTACAGGCCTACTCTGGAAACGCCATATATTTT. It encodes CASSLQAYSGNAIYF.

The gene calls are TRBV28 and TRBJ1-6, with TRBD1 matching 7 bases. V dropped 5 bases and J dropped 10; count of bases not matched to a gene: 5. Germline V lookup: CDR1 MDHEN, CDR2 SYDVKM. There are 13 residues in the CDR3. The CDR3 reads CASSGAGGSPLHF. As DNA, the CDR3 is TGTGCCAGCAGTGGGGCAGGGGGGTCACCCCTCCACTTT.

The rearrangement links TRBV3-1 (or the pseudogene TRBV3-2) to TRBJ1-5, with D unresolved. Trimming left V 3 bases short and J 0 bases short, with 9 bases between. Germline V gives CDR1 LGHDT, CDR2 YNNKEL (reference sequence). The CDR3 is made up of 15 amino acids. The CDR3 region is CASSHRGFSNQPQHF. The CDR3 DNA reads TGTGCCAGCAGCCACAGAGGGTTTAGCAATCAGCCCCAGCATTTT.

A single count supports this clone. The chain has TRBV3-1 (or the pseudogene TRBV3-2) and TRBJ2-1; D is ambiguous. The V end lost 1 base, the J end lost 4 bases, and 8 bases lay between the germline ends. CDR3 length equals 14 residues. CDR1 and CDR2 (germline): LGHDT, YNNKEL (reference sequence). The CDR3 sequence: CASSQGSIYNEQFF. CDR3 in DNA: TGTGCCAGCAGCCAAGGTTCTATATACAATGAGCAGTTCTTC.